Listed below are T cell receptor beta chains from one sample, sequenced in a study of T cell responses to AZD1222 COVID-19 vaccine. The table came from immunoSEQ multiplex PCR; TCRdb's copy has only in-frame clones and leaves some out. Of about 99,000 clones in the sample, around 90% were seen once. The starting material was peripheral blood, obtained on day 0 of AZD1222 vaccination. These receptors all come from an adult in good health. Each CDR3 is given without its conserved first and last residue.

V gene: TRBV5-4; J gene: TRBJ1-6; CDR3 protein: ASSLADRANSPLH
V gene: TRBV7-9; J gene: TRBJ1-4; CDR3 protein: ASSLLWTDGIPTNEKLF
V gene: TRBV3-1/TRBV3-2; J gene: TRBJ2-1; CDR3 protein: ASSPRTGADEQF
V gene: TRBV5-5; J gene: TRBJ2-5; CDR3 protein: ASSLVPKGETQY
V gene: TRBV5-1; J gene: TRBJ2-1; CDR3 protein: ASSDVLGYNEQF
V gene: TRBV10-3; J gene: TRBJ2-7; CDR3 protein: AISRDTYYEQY
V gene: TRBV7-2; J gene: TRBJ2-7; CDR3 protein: ASSTRDLYYEQY
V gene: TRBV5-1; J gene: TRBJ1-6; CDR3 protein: ASSLLRGNNSPLH
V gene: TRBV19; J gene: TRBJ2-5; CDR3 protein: ASGTQGGETQY
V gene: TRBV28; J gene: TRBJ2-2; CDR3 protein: ASSLTNTGELF
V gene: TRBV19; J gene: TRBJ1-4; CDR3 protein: ASSMGVQSGEKLF
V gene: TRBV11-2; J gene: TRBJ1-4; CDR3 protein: ASSSNWGVTNEKLF
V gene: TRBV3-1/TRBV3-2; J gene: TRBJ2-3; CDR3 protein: ASSQDFRLAGDTQY
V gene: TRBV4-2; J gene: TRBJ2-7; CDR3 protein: ASSQDGDRPYEQY
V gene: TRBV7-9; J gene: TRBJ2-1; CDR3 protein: ASSFSGEGQF
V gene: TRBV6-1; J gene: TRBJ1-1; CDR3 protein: ASSEIWGNTEAF
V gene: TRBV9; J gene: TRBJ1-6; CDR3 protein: ASTAVPGGSPLH
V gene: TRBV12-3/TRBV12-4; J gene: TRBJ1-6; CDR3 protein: ASSWTFGSPLH
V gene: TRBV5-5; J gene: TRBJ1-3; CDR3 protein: ASSLFTDTIY
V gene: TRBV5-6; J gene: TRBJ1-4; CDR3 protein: ASSLNRLGTKKLF
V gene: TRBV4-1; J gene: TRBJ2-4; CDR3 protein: ASSPSQLAGGHPLAKNIQY
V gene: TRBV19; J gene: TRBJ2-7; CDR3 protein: ASSHGTHTYEQY
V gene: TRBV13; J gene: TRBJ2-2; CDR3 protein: ASKPGANTGELF
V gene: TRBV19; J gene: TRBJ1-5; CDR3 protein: ASSPRGQPNQPQH
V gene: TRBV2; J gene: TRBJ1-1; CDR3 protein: ASSEQGLDVGHTEAF
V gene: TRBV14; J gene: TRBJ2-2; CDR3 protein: ASSRLAGGGNTGELF
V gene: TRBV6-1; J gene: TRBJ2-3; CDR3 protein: ASSEGHTLTDTQY
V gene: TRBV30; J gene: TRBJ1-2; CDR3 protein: ACPPSDGGAGYGYT
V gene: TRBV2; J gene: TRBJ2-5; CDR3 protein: ASSGRTDQETQY
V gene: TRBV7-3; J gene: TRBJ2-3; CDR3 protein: ASSLLGTDTQY
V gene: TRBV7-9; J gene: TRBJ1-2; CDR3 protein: ASSLGPTYGYT
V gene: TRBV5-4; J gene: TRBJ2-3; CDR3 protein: ASSPAGKDTQY
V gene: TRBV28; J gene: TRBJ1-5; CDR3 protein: ASNPPGQGRQPQH
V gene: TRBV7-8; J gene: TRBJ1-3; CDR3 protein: ASSLGRSSGNTIY
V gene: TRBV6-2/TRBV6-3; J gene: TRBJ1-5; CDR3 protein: ASSSKRVQDQPQH
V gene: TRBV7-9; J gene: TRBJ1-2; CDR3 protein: ASSEEQGRDYGYT
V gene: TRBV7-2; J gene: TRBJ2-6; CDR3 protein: ASSLSVTGANVLT
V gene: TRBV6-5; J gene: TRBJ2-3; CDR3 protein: ASSQNSGTTDTQY
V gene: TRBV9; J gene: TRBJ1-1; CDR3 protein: ASSRLQGGGGTEAF
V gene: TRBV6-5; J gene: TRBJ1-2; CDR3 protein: ATVRLAAYGYT
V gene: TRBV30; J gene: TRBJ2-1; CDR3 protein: AWDRDRVFDEQF
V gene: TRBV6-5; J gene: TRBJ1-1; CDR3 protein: ASSYIGDRNTEAF
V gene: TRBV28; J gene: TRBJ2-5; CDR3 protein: ASSSLGTQY
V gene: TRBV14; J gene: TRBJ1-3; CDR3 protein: ASSQVGPTSGNTIY
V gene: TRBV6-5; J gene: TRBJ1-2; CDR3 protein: ASSYSRHYGYT
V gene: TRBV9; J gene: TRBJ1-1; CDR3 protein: ASSSRGGGRSGAF
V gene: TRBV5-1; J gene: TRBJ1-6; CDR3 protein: ASSSLGIVSYNSPLH
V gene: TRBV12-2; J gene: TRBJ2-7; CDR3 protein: ASRFRRQGAPGRYEQY
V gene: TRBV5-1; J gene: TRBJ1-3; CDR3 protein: ASSSGDRATGNTIY
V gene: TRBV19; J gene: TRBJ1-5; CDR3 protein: ASSAGAGGNQPQH
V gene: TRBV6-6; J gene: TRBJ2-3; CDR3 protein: ASSRDTGAGDTQY
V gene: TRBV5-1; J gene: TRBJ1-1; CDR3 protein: ASSPGGTNTEAF
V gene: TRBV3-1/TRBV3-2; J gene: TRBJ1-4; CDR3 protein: ASSQGGEEKLF
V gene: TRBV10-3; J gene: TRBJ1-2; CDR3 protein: AISESMVVGLGYT
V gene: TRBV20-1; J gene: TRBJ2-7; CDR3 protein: SAVLYEQY